The rows below give T cell receptor beta chains drawn from one sample of a study of monozygotic twins with cystic fibrosis. This table comes from immunoSEQ multiplex PCR, and its TCRdb copy is limited to in-frame clones, with some not included. The repertoire holds more than 30,000 clones, roughly 96% seen once, with roughly 0.15% in the top ten. The source material was blood. These receptors were collected from a girl aged 2 to 10 with cystic fibrosis. CDR3s include the opening cysteine and the closing phenylalanine or tryptophan. D genes are given only for firm matches. The size of a clone is reported for some rows only, either as once, few or many, or as a class for expanded clones.

J	size	length	D	V	CDR3	DNA
TRBJ1-2	once	14	-	TRBV19	CASSIGQQNYGYTF	TGTGCCAGTAGTATAGGGCAGCAGAACTATGGCTACACCTTC
TRBJ1-2	-	16	-	TRBV18	CASSLLVDQLPHGYTF	TGTGCCAGCTCACTACTGGTCGACCAACTCCCCCATGGCTACACCTTC
TRBJ2-3	-	14	-	TRBV19	CASTSSGGANTQYF	TGTGCCAGTACGTCAAGCGGTGGGGCGAATACGCAGTATTTT
TRBJ1-2	-	13	TRBD1	TRBV29-1	CSVGAGGDYGYTF	TGCAGCGTTGGGGCAGGGGGCGATTATGGCTACACCTTC
TRBJ1-1	-	15	-	TRBV4-2	CASSQDIKGHTEAFF	TGTGCCAGCAGCCAAGATATTAAGGGTCACACTGAAGCTTTCTTT
TRBJ1-1	-	13	-	TRBV30	CAWSVLGGTEAFF	TGTGCCTGGAGTGTACTAGGGGGCACTGAAGCTTTCTTT
TRBJ2-3	-	12	-	TRBV4-2	CASSQDTDTQYF	TGTGCCAGCAGCCAAGATACCGATACGCAGTATTTT
TRBJ2-1	-	14	-	TRBV6-5	CASTQDPANGEQFF	TGTGCCAGCACCCAGGACCCCGCCAACGGAGAGCAGTTCTTC
TRBJ2-2	once	15	TRBD1	TRBV2	CASAGQGSNTGELFF	TGTGCCAGCGCGGGACAGGGCTCGAACACCGGGGAGCTGTTTTTT
TRBJ2-7	-	14	-	TRBV5-6	CASSLALGIGEQYF	TGTGCCAGCAGCTTGGCACTGGGGATAGGAGAGCAGTACTTC
TRBJ2-1	-	15	-	TRBV7-9	CASSSSRPSYNEQFF	TGTGCCAGCAGCTCCTCGCGTCCCTCCTACAATGAGCAGTTCTTC
TRBJ2-1	-	12	TRBD2	TRBV29-1	CSGGLGGNEQFF	TGCAGCGGAGGACTAGGTGGCAATGAGCAGTTCTTC
TRBJ1-4	-	14	-	TRBV5-6	CASSLGAGSEKLFF	TGTGCCAGCAGCTTGGGGGCGGGGTCGGAAAAACTGTTTTTT
TRBJ1-2	-	11	-	TRBV28	CASREAYGYTF	TGTGCCAGCAGGGAAGCCTATGGCTACACCTTC
TRBJ1-4	-	13	-	TRBV5-4	CASLGGGSEKLFF	TGTGCCAGCCTCGGGGGGGGAAGTGAAAAACTGTTTTTT
TRBJ2-1	-	14	-	TRBV2	CATQGGDRYNEQFF	TGTGCCACCCAGGGGGGAGATCGCTACAATGAGCAGTTCTTC
TRBJ2-5	-	15	TRBD1	TRBV27	CASSRTGGYEETQYF	TGTGCCAGCAGTCGGACAGGGGGCTATGAAGAGACCCAGTACTTC
TRBJ2-3	-	16	-	TRBV5-4	CASSLNQGPTTDTQYF	TGTGCCAGCAGCTTGAACCAGGGGCCCACCACAGATACGCAGTATTTT
TRBJ2-1	once	15	TRBD2	TRBV2	CASRATGGPNNEQFF	TGTGCCAGCAGGGCGACGGGAGGGCCAAATAATGAGCAGTTCTTC
TRBJ2-2	-	15	-	TRBV29-1	CSVEVAQTGTGELFF	TGCAGCGTTGAAGTCGCCCAGACCGGCACCGGGGAGCTGTTTTTT
TRBJ1-3	-	15	-	TRBV18	CASSPSGGSGNTIYF	TGTGCCAGCTCACCCTCTGGGGGATCTGGAAACACCATATATTTT
TRBJ2-1	-	14	-	TRBV7-6	CASSFPDYTSEQFF	TGTGCCAGCAGCTTTCCGGACTACACTTCTGAGCAGTTCTTC
TRBJ2-7	-	15	TRBD2	TRBV14	CASSQDSSGYYEQYF	TGTGCCAGCAGCCAAGACTCTAGCGGTTACTACGAGCAGTACTTC
TRBJ2-1	-	15	-	TRBV19	CASSIGTPRANEQFF	TGTGCCAGTAGTATCGGGACCCCAAGGGCGAATGAGCAGTTCTTC
TRBJ1-1	-	13	-	TRBV28	CASSLRQPFEAFF	TGTGCCAGCAGTTTAAGACAGCCCTTTGAAGCTTTCTTT
TRBJ2-7	once	19	-	TRBV29-1	CSAWLPSPRRYSPAYEQYF	TGCAGCGCCTGGTTGCCCTCACCCCGGAGATACAGCCCTGCCTACGAGCAGTACTTC
TRBJ1-6	-	12	-	TRBV4-2	CASSREDSPLHF	TGTGCCAGCAGCCGCGAGGATTCACCCCTCCACTTT